This TCR beta chain was retrieved from a study of OX40 agonist ivuxolimab in advanced cancers. Study context: Ivuxolimab was administered intravenously to patients at 0.01 to 10 mg/kg every 2 weeks. Eligibility admitted prior anti-PD-1, anti-PD-L1 or anti-CTLA-4 therapy; roughly 37% had some. Study-wide points: Low normalized T-cell clonal expansion was also seen in some nonresponders.

There are 15 residues in the CDR3. The germline V gene has CDR1 SGHDT and CDR2 YYEEEE. The J segment lost 6 bases and the V segment lost 0 bases, leaving 5 bases of the junction unmatched. About this clone itself: Its antigen is as yet unknown.

Libraries were prepared by immunoSEQ multiplex PCR; TCRdb keeps only in-frame clonotypes and omits some of them. The table includes some 81,000 clones, around nine tenths detected once. Autoimmune disease history or systemic immunosuppression was exclusionary. V gene TRBV5-6 combines with J gene TRBJ2-4; TRBD2 agrees at 8 bases. The receptor was derived from an adult with an advanced solid tumor such as melanoma, head and neck, liver or kidney cancer. The sample in question was CD4+ or CD8+ T cells sorted from blood, obtained in a trial of the OX40 agonist ivuxolimab. The CDR3 region is CASSLASLAANIQYF. CDR3 DNA sequence: TGTGCCAGCAGCTTGGCTTCACTAGCGGCAAACATTCAGTACTTC. Based on the CDR3 plus reference TRBV5-6 and TRBJ2-4, the full variable domain is DAGVTQSPTHLIKTRGQQVTLRCSPKSGHDTVSWYQQALGQGPQFIFQYYEEEERQRGNFPDRFSGHQFPNYSSELNVNALLLGDSALYLCASSLASLAANIQYFGAGTRLSVL.